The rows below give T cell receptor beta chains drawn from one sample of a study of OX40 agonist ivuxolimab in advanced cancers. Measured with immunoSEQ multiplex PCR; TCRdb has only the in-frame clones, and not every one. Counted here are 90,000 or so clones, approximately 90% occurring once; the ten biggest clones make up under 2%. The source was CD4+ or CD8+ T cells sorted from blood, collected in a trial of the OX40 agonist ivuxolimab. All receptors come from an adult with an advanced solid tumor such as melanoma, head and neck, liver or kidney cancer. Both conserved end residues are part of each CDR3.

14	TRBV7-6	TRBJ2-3	CASSLGVDPDTQYF
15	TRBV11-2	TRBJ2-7	CASSLNTGASYEQYF
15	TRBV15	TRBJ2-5	CATRRLAGVQETQYF
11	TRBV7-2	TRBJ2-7	CASSLRYEQYF
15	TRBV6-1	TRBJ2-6	CASSELTRGANVLTF
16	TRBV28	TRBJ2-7	CASSFNPAQLDGEQYF
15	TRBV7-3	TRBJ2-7	CASSLSPGTPSVQYF
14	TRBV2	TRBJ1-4	CASGDRGGDEKLFF
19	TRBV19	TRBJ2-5	CASSTENHKLLGNQETQYF
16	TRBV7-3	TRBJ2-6	CASSGGLGSGANVLTF
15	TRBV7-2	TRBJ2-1	CASSSRPDPYNEQFF
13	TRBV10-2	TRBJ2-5	CASSDTYQETQYF
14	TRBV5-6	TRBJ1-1	CASSLYEANTEAFF
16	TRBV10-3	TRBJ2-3	CAISAGTSVHTDTQYF
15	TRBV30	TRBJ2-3	CAWSRIAVSTDTQYF
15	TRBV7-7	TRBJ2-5	CASSSGGMSSETQYF
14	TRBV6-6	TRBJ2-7	CASSYSGREYEQYF
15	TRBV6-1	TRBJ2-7	CASSEGLAPPYEQYF
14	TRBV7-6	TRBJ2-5	CASSLGGVTMTQYF
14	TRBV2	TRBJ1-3	CASQGTSSGNTIYF
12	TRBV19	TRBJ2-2	CASSPATGELFF
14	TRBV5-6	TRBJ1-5	CASSLRRRNQPQHF
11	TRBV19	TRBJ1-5	CASSLQSAQHF
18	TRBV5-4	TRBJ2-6	CASSYSTGASSGANVLTF
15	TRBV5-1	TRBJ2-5	CASSLPGTQGETQYF
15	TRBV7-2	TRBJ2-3	CASSPRTLSTDTQYF
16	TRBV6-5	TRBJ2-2	CASSLRTGVNTGELFF
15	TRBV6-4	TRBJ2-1	CASSAVRAGGNEQFF
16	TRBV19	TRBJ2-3	CASSGRTGGATDTQYF
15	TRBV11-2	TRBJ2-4	CASRFQQGFKNIQYF
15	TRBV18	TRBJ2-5	CASTPRAGVQETQYF
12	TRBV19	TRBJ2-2	CASKLDYGELFF
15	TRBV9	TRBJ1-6	CASSFRTVHNSPLHF
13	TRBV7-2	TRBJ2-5	CASSRTGQETQYF
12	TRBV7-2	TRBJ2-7	CASRDGTYEQYF
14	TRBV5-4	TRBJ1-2	CASREPGDVNGYTF
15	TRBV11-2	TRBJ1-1	CASSRGGATHTEAFF
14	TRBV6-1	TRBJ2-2	CASNAGTYTGELFF
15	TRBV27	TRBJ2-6	CASSSLGPGANVLTF
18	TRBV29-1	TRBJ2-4	CSASPVRGRLSAKNIQYF
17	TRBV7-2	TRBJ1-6	CASSGQGGSSYNSPLHF
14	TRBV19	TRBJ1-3	CASSQQGSGNTIYF